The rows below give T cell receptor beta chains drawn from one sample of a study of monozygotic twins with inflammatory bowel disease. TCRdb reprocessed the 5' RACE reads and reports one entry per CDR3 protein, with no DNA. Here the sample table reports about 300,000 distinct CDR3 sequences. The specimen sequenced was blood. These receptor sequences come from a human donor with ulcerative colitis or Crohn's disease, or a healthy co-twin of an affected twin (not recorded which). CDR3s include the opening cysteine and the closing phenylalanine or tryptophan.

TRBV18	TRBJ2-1	CASSADDREQFF
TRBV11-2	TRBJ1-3	CASSSRGGTGHSGNTIYF
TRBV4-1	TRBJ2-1	CASSQVNMVSYNEQFF
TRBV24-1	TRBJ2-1	CATSDFGGYDNEQFF
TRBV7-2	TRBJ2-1	CASSRGQGLPYNEQFF
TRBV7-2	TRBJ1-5	CASSLETGVNQPQHF
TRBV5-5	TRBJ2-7	CASSLHGETYEQYF
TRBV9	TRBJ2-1	CASSVYNNEQFF
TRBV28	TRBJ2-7	CASSLPGGYYEQYF
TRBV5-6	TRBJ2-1	CASRATGNNEQFF
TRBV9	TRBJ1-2	CASSVGGGSISTF
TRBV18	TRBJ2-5	CASSPQTGQETQYF
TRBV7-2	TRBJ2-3	CASSPRLAGGADTQYF
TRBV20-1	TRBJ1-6	CSASPPGGSPLHF
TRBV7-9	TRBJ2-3	CASSSGLAHSTDTQYF
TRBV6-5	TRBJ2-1	CASSRWEGPQFF
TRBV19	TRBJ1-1	CASSIGLTLGTEAFF
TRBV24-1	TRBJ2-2	CATSDLDRGFIGELFF
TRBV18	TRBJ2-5	CASSPRSGPTETQYF
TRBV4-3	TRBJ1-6	CASSGGWGERSPLHF